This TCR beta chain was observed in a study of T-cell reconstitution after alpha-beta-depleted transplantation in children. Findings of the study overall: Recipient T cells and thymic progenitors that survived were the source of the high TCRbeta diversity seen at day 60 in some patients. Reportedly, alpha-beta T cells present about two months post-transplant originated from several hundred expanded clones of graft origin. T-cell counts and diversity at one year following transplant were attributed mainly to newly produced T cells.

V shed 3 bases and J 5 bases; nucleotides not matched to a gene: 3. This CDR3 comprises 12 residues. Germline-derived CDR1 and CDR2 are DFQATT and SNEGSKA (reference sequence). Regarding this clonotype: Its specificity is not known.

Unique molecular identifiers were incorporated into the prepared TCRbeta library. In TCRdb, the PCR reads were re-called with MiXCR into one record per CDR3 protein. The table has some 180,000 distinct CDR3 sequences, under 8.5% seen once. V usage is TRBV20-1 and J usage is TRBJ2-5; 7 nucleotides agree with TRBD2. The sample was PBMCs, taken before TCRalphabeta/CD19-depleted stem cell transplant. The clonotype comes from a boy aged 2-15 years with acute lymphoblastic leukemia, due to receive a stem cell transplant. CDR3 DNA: TGCAGTGCTAGTGGGGGGGGTGAGACCCAGTACTTC. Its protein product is CSASGGGETQYF.